This record concerns one TCR beta chain sequence. Antigen: not known. Germline assignment: CDR1 MDHEN and CDR2 SYDVKM. V was cut by 3 bases and J by 5 bases, with 5 bases left in between. CDR3 length equals 12 residues. The PCR had 60 Vbeta and 13 Jbeta primers. Clones were sequenced by immunoSEQ multiplex PCR, and TCRdb holds only the in-frame ones, with some missing. Here the sample spans some 150,000 clones, around 79% being singletons. The sample originates from a study of cytomegalovirus exposure and HLA in healthy donors. Study results and limitations: Accounts indicate the classifier identified cytomegalovirus status with strong specificity and sensitivity. Association of a missense DCLRE1C variant with TCR beta V- and J-gene trimming was reported in a later analysis. Further analysis, carried out later, found HLA-associated TCR beta chains more clonally expanded than equally common other chains. Sequencing depth across donors, presence/absence analyses assumed, was roughly uniform.

This rearrangement joins TRBV28 to TRBJ1-5; D call uncertain. Sequenced sample: PBMCs. The source is a man aged 35-49 years in good health and CMV-seropositive. The DNA for the CDR3 is TGTGCCAGCAGTTTTTCGGATCAGCCCCAGCATTTT. Translated: CASSFSDQPQHF.